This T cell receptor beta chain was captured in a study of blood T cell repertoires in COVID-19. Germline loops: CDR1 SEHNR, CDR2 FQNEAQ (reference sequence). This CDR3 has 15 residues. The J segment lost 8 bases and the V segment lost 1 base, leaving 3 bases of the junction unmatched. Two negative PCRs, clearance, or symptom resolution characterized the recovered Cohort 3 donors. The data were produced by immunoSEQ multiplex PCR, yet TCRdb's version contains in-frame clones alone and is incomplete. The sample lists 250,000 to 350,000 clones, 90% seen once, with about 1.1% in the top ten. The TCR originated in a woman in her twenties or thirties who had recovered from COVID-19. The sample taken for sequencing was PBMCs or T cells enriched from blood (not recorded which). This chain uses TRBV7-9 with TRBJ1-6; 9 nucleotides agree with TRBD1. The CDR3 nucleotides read TGTGCCAGCAGCTTAGGGGGACAGGGTTATTCACCCCTCCACTTT. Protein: CASSLGGQGYSPLHF. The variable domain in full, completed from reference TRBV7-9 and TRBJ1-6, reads DTGVSQNPRHKITKRGQNVTFRCDPISEHNRLYWYRQTLGQGPEFLTYFQNEAQLEKSRLLSDRFSAERPKGSFSTLEIQRTEQGDSAMYLCASSLGGQGYSPLHFGNGTRLTVT.